A single sample is the source of the 11 T cell receptor beta chains below, sequenced in a study of blood T cell repertoires in COVID-19. Only in-frame clones appear in the TCRdb table, and some are missing; sequencing was by immunoSEQ multiplex PCR. The sample has 100,000 to 150,000 clones, 84% seen once; the top ten hold more than 10%. Sequencing input: peripheral blood. All receptors come from a woman between 55 and 75 years old with acute or convalescent COVID-19.

CDR3 sequence reads: CASSPGQGKANTIYF. The CDR3 DNA follows: TGTGCCAGCAGCCCCGGACAGGGGAAAGCAAACACCATATATTTT. This chain joins TRBV5-6 and TRBJ1-3; 9 bases are shared with TRBD1. The CDR3 is 15 residues long. V gave up 4 bases and J gave up 6 bases; unmatched junction bases: 8. CDR1 is SGHDT, CDR2 YYEEEE, per germline. Based on the CDR3 plus reference TRBV5-6 and TRBJ1-3, the full variable domain is DAGVTQSPTHLIKTRGQQVTLRCSPKSGHDTVSWYQQALGQGPQFIFQYYEEEERQRGNFPDRFSGHQFPNYSSELNVNALLLGDSALYLCASSPGQGKANTIYFGEGSWLTVV.

The chain carries TRBV9 and TRBJ1-6; 7 nucleotides match TRBD1. The junction had 6 bases not matched to a gene; V was cut back by 5 bases and J by 7 bases. The CDR3 extends over 14 amino acids. Per the germline V gene, CDR1 is SGDLS and CDR2 is YYNGEE. CDR3 residues: CASRAPGQNSPLHF. CDR3 DNA sequence: TGTGCCAGCAGAGCCCCGGGACAGAATTCACCCCTCCACTTT.

This clone has only a few counts. The V gene is TRBV12-3 or TRBV12-4, the J gene TRBJ1-2, with D perhaps TRBD1 (5 bases). Deletions cut 3 bases from V and 11 bases from J, with 16 bases between. CDR3 length: 13 amino acids. In DNA, the CDR3 is TGTGCCAGCAGTTTGGAGGGGCAGGTGGGATACACCTTC. It specifies CASSLEGQVGYTF.

In its sample, this clone was seen once. This chain links TRBV30 with TRBJ1-4; TRBD1 agrees at 9 bases. Looked up from germline, CDR1 is GTSNPN and CDR2 is SVGIG (reference sequence). This CDR3 is 13 amino acids long. Trimming removed 4 bases from V and 8 bases from J; junction bases left unmatched: 5. CDR3 region: CAWTGQGGEKLFF. In DNA, the CDR3 is TGTGCCTGGACGGGACAGGGTGGCGAAAAACTGTTTTTT.

This clone was seen a few times. The CDR3 is CASSLGTSGSYYEQYF. The CDR3 region has the DNA TGTGCCAGCAGCTTGGGAACTAGCGGGTCTTACTACGAGCAGTACTTC. V usage is TRBV5-4 and J usage is TRBJ2-7; 9 positions match TRBD2. The V gene's germline CDR1 is SGHNT and CDR2 YYREEE (reference sequence). The CDR3 length is 16 residues. V gave up 0 bases and J gave up 3 bases; unmatched junction bases: 7.

The chain combines TRBV19 with TRBJ1-2; D is undetermined. The length of the CDR3 is 13 residues. The V gene lost 3 bases and the J gene lost 4 bases, with 9 bases spanning the gap. CDR1 LNHDA and CDR2 SQIVND come from the germline V gene (reference sequence). The CDR3 sequence: CASSIPGFYGYTF. Written as DNA, the CDR3 is TGTGCCAGTAGTATTCCGGGATTCTATGGCTACACCTTC.

This chain joins TRBV7-9 and TRBJ1-4; TRBD1 agrees at 7 bases. Germline lookup yields CDR1 SEHNR and CDR2 FQNEAQ (reference sequence). The CDR3 has 16 amino acids. The ends lost 4 bases at V and 5 bases at J; junction bases unmatched: 10. The CDR3 DNA sequence: TGTGCCAGCAGCTCTCAGGGGGGCCGAGCAAATGAAAAACTGTTTTTT. Encoded protein: CASSSQGGRANEKLFF.

V usage is TRBV5-5 and J usage is TRBJ2-7; D possibly corresponds to TRBD2 (5 bases). Germline V lookup: CDR1 SGHKS, CDR2 YYEKEE (reference sequence). The CDR3 is 15 amino acids. V lost 3 bases and J lost 5, with 18 bases in between. The CDR3 loop reads CASSSLFRDDNEQYF. The CDR3 nucleotides read TGTGCCAGCAGCTCCCTGTTCCGGGATGATAACGAGCAGTACTTC.

The chain employs TRBV6-4 and TRBJ1-1, with D unclear. CDR3 length: 14 residues. Germline values: CDR1 MRHNA, CDR2 SNTAGT. The V end was cut by 4 bases, the J end by 1 base, with 10 bases between. DNA for the CDR3: TGTGCCAGCAGTGCCAATTACAGGAACACTGAAGCTTTCTTT. It translates to CASSANYRNTEAFF.

This clone was seen a few times. The CDR3 DNA sequence: TGTGCCAGTAGTATGGCAGGGTCAGGACAGGGAGGGAATGAGCAGTTCTTC. Its protein product is CASSMAGSGQGGNEQFF. The V gene is TRBV19, the J gene TRBJ2-1; TRBD1 is a possible D gene (8 bases). Germline values: CDR1 LNHDA, CDR2 SQIVND (reference sequence). This CDR3 comprises 17 residues. Trimming shortened V by 3 bases and J by 7 bases, and 22 bases separated the two germline ends.

The chain couples TRBV12-3 or TRBV12-4 to TRBJ1-2; D ambiguous. V lost 6 bases to trimming and J lost 6 bases, with 11 bases between them. This CDR3 is 12 amino acids long. The CDR3, as DNA: TGTGCCAGCAGCCGCTCGAGGAATGGCTACACCTTC. Translation: CASSRSRNGYTF.